What follows are 6 T cell receptor beta chains derived from one specimen sequenced in a study of OX40 agonist ivuxolimab in advanced cancers. The method behind the library was the immunoSEQ multiplex PCR assay. TCRdb retrieved this table from immuneACCESS and kept in-frame rearrangements only. Not all clones are present; in checked studies, unresolved V genes account for under half, and no reason is known for the remainder. The table for this sample lists over 30,000 clones; about four fifths of them were counted only once. The ten top clones hold roughly 2.7% of the sample. Material: CD4+ or CD8+ T cells sorted from blood, obtained in a trial of the OX40 agonist ivuxolimab. These receptors all stem from an adult with an advanced solid tumor such as melanoma, head and neck, liver or kidney cancer.

CDR3 bases: TGCGCCAGCAGTGAGTCGGACAGGGGGCTTGGCTACACCTTC. This encodes CASSESDRGLGYTF. The genes are TRBV10-1 and TRBJ1-2; 11 nucleotides align to TRBD1. The J segment lost 7 bases and the V segment lost 0 bases, leaving 1 base of the junction unmatched. The CDR3 contains 14 residues. Germline CDR1 and CDR2: WNHNN and SYGVQD (reference sequence).

This sequence joins TRBV30 and TRBJ2-1, with D perhaps matching TRBD1 or TRBD2 (5 bases each). Germline V gene data show CDR1 as GTSNPN and CDR2 as SVGIG (reference sequence). V gave up 2 bases and J gave up 7 bases, with 15 bases separating them. The CDR3 runs 14 residues. DNA of the CDR3: TGTGCCTGGAGTCAGACGGGGCCCGGAAATGAGCAGTTCTTC. Protein: CAWSQTGPGNEQFF.

The V call is TRBV7-2, the J call TRBJ1-2; no clear D gene. V dropped 5 bases and J dropped 8 bases, with 15 bases sitting between them. Germline V gives CDR1 SGHTA, CDR2 FQGNSA. The CDR3 contains 13 residues. This CDR3 is CASSPSQVVGYTF. The CDR3 bases are TGTGCCAGCAGCCCTAGCCAGGTGGTCGGCTACACCTTC.

This clone has more than one count but fewer than ten. V usage is TRBV6-1 and J usage is TRBJ1-2; no reliable D call. Looked up from germline, CDR1 is MNHNS and CDR2 is SASEGT. The CDR3 runs 13 residues. Trimming stripped 3 bases from V and 3 bases from J, with 8 bases between. The CDR3 loop reads CASSDSSYYGYTF. The CDR3 DNA reads as TGTGCCAGCAGTGACAGTTCCTACTATGGCTACACCTTC.

The J gene is TRBJ1-4, the V gene TRBV14; D gene uncertain. Germline assignment: CDR1 SGHDN and CDR2 FVKESK. CDR3 length: 15 amino acids. Trimming removed 2 bases from V and 0 bases from J, with 7 bases in between. CDR3 nucleotide sequence: TGTGCCAGCAGCCAATATGGTGCAACTAATGAAAAACTGTTTTTT. It translates to CASSQYGATNEKLFF.

In its sample, this clone was seen once. The genes are TRBV6-6 and TRBJ2-1; a possible D gene is TRBD1 (6 bases). Germline-derived CDR1 and CDR2 are MNHNY and SVGAGI (reference sequence). Trimming took 6 bases from V and 4 from J, leaving 10 bases between them. The CDR3 loop spans 13 amino acids. Written as DNA, the CDR3 is TGTGCCAGCAGGCAACAGGGATACAATGAGCAGTTCTTC. Its protein product is CASRQQGYNEQFF.